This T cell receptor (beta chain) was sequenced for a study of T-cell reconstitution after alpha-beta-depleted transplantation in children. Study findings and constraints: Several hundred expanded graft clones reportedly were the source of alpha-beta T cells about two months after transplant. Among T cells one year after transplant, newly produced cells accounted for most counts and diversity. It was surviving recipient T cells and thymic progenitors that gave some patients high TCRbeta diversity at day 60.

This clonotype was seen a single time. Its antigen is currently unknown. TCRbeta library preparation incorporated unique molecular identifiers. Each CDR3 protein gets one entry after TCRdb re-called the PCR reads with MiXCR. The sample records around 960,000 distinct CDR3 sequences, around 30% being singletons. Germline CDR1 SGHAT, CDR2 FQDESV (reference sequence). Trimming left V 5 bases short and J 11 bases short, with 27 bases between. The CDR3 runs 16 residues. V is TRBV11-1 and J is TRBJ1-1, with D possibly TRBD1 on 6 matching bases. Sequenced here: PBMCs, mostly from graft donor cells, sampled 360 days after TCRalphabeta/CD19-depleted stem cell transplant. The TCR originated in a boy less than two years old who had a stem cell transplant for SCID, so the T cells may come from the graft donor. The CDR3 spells CASSLRGFSGVASAFF. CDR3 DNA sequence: TGTGCCAGCAGCCTCCGGGGATTTTCAGGGGTTGCTTCGGCTTTCTTT.